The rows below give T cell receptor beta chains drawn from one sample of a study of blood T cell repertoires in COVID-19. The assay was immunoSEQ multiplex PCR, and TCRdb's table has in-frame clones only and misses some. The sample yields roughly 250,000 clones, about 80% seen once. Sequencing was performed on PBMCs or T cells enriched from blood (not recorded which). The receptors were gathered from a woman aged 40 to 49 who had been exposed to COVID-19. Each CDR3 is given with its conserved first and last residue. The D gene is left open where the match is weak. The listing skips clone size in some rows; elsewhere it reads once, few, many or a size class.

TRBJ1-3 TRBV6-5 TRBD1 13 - CASTSTGGNTIYF TGTGCCAGCACCTCGACAGGGGGGAACACCATATATTTT
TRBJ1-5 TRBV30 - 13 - CAWSVGGNQPQHF TGTGCCTGGAGTGTAGGAGGGAATCAGCCCCAGCATTTT
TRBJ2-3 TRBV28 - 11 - CASSLEGHSLF TGTGCCAGCAGTTTAGAGGGACATAGTTTATTT
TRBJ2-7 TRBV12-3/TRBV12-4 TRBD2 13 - CASSPGLMYEQYF TGTGCCAGCAGTCCGGGACTAATGTACGAGCAGTACTTC
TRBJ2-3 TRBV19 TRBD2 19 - CASSMMAPGLAGGVDTQYF TGTGCCAGTAGTATGATGGCTCCGGGACTAGCGGGGGGGGTAGATACGCAGTATTTT
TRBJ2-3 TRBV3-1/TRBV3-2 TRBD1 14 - CASSQPTGADTQYF TGTGCCAGCAGCCAACCTACAGGGGCAGATACGCAGTATTTT
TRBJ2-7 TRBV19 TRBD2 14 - CASSMGGAPYEQYF TGTGCCAGTAGTATGGGAGGGGCACCCTACGAGCAGTACTTC
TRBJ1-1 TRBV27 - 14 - CASSPTAMNTEAFF TGTGCCAGCAGCCCGACAGCCATGAACACTGAAGCTTTCTTT
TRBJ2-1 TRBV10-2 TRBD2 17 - CASRGLAEGFSYNEQFF TGCGCCAGCAGGGGACTAGCGGAGGGATTCTCCTACAATGAGCAGTTCTTC
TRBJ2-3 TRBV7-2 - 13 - CASSLLRTDTQYF TGTGCCAGCAGCCTACTACGCACAGATACGCAGTATTTT
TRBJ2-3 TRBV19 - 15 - CASSLGGGYTDTQYF TGTGCCAGTAGTCTTGGGGGGGGCTACACAGATACGCAGTATTTT
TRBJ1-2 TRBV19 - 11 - CASSASSGYTF TGTGCCAGTAGTGCCTCTAGTGGCTACACCTTC
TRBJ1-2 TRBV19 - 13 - CASSRQPNYGYTF TGTGCCAGTAGTAGACAGCCCAACTATGGCTACACCTTC
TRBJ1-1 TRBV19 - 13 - CASRPGLNTEAFF TGTGCCAGTAGACCAGGGCTGAACACTGAAGCTTTCTTT
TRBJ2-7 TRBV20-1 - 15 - CSASRLQGGSYEQYF TGCAGTGCTAGTCGCCTACAGGGTGGGTCCTACGAGCAGTACTTC
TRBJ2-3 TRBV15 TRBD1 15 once CATSTGQGDTDTQYF TGTGCCACCAGCACAGGACAGGGGGACACAGATACGCAGTATTTT
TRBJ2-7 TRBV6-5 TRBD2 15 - CASGRLAGRSYEQYF TGTGCCAGCGGACGTCTAGCGGGGCGCTCCTACGAGCAGTACTTC
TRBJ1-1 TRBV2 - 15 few CASSEGTYRVSEAFF TGTGCCAGCAGTGAAGGGACATACCGGGTCTCTGAAGCTTTCTTT
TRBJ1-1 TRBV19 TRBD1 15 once CASSKIQGARAEAFF TGTGCCAGTAGTAAAATACAGGGGGCGCGGGCTGAAGCTTTCTTT
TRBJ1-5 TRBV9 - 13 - CASSVGSNQPQHF TGTGCCAGCAGCGTAGGGAGTAATCAGCCCCAGCATTTT
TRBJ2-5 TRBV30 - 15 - CAWRMMGAGEETQYF TGTGCCTGGAGGATGATGGGGGCGGGGGAAGAGACCCAGTACTTC
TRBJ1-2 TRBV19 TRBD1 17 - CASSISGQGADSYGYTF TGTGCCAGTAGTATATCTGGACAGGGGGCCGATTCCTATGGCTACACCTTC
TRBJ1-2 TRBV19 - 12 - CASSNQAYGYTF TGTGCCAGTAGTAACCAGGCGTATGGCTACACCTTC
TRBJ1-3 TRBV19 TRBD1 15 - CASSPRTGPGNTIYF TGTGCCAGTAGCCCCCGGACAGGCCCTGGAAACACCATATATTTT
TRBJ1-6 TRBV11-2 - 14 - CASSLEFPAAALHF TGTGCCAGCAGCTTAGAATTCCCGGCGGCGGCCCTCCACTTT
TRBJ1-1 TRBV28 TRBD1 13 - CASSEVDRGPAFF TGTGCCAGCAGTGAGGTAGACAGGGGGCCAGCTTTCTTT
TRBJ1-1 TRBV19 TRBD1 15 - CASSLTGGRNTEAFF TGTGCCAGTAGTTTGACAGGGGGCCGGAACACTGAAGCTTTCTTT
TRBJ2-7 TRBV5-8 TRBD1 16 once CASSRSRQGPGDEQYF TGTGCCAGCAGCCGCTCCCGACAGGGCCCTGGGGACGAGCAGTACTTC
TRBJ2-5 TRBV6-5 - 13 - CASRPREQQTQYF TGTGCCAGCAGACCCCGGGAGCAACAGACCCAGTACTTC
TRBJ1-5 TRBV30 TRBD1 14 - CAWTQGALDQPQHF TGTGCCTGGACTCAGGGGGCCCTGGATCAGCCCCAGCATTTT
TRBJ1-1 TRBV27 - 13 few CASSSGFFTEAFF TGTGCCAGCAGTTCAGGGTTCTTTACTGAAGCTTTCTTT
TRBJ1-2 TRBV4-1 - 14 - CASSHRGLGYGYTF TGCGCCAGCAGCCATAGGGGATTGGGCTATGGCTACACCTTC
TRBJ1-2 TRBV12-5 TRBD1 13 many CASGVDRDAGYTF TGTGCTAGTGGGGTTGACAGGGACGCTGGCTACACCTTC
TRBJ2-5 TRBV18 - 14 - CASSSRGAQETQYF TGTGCCAGCTCATCCCGGGGGGCCCAAGAGACCCAGTACTTC
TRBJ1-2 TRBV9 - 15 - CASSVAGNYNYGYTF TGTGCCAGCAGCGTAGCCGGTAATTATAACTATGGCTACACCTTC
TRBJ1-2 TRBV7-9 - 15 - CASSLGAGLGYGYTF TGTGCCAGCAGCTTAGGGGCAGGGTTGGGCTATGGCTACACCTTC
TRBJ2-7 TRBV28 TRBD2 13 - CASTRGDPYEQYF TGTGCCAGCACCCGGGGGGATCCCTACGAGCAGTACTTC
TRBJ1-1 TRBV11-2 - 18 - CASSLGTVWGPGGTEAFF TGTGCCAGCAGCTTAGGGACAGTGTGGGGGCCTGGGGGCACTGAAGCTTTCTTT
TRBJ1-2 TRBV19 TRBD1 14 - CASSDGQGVYGYTF TGTGCCAGTAGTGATGGACAGGGGGTCTATGGCTACACCTTC
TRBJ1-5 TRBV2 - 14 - CASSVGQGNQPQHF TGTGCCAGCAGTGTGGGGCAGGGAAATCAGCCCCAGCATTTT
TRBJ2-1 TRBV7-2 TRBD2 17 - CASSPPSGGPMYNEQFF TGTGCCAGCAGCCCACCTAGCGGGGGCCCTATGTACAATGAGCAGTTCTTC
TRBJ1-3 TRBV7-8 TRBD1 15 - CASSLTDRAGNTIYF TGTGCCAGCAGCTTAACCGACAGGGCTGGAAACACCATATATTTT
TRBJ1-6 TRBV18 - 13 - CASSPRQYSPLHF TGTGCCAGCTCACCTAGACAGTACTCACCCCTCCACTTT
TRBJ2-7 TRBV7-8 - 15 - CASSPGAGSSYEQYF TGTGCCAGCAGCCCAGGGGCGGGTAGCTCCTACGAGCAGTACTTC
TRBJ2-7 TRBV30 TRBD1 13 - CAWTTGGAYEQYF TGTGCCTGGACGACAGGGGGAGCCTACGAGCAGTACTTC
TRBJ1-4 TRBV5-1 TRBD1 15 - CASSLEPGQGEKLFF TGCGCCAGCAGCTTGGAGCCGGGACAGGGCGAAAAACTGTTTTTT
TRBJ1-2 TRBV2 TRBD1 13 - CASKRDSGYGYTF TGTGCCAGCAAGAGGGACAGCGGATATGGCTACACCTTC
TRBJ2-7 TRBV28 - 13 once CASSYTGIHEQYF TGTGCCAGCAGTTATACAGGGATCCACGAGCAGTACTTC
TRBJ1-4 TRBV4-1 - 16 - CASSPAYVRGWEKLFF TGCGCCAGCAGCCCCGCTTATGTCAGGGGATGGGAAAAACTGTTTTTT
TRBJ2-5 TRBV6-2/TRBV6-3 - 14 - CASSYMASRETQYF TGTGCCAGCAGTTACATGGCTAGCAGGGAGACCCAGTACTTC
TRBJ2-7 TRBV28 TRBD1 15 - CASSLRQGWTYEQYF TGTGCCAGCAGTCTACGACAGGGGTGGACCTACGAGCAGTACTTC